This TCR beta chain was captured in a study of chemoradiotherapy in HPV16-positive cancers. Whole-study findings and limits: Candidate HPV-specific clones and E7-related TCR motifs grew in tumor during treatment. Better recurrence-free survival went with HPV-responsive T-cell expansion in HPV16-positive patients. HPV-specific T cells were functionally defined from only two HPV16-positive patients.

As concerns this clone: Antigen specificity is unknown.

Produced via immunoSEQ multiplex PCR; TCRdb's table is partial and in-frame only. Among almost 15,000 clones listed, about 86% were seen once. Samples were taken several times over chemoradiotherapy. This CDR3 has 20 residues. This TCR came from a human donor with HPV-associated anogenital cancer. The sample here was blood, taken from a patient who underwent chemoradiotherapy. This chain uses TRBV1 with TRBJ2-1; the table assigns TRBD2, which was not confirmed against the DNA. TRBV1 corresponds to a pseudogene. The CDR3 sequence: CTSSQEPDSFLLPSYNEQFF. The CDR3 region has the DNA TGCACCAGCAGCCAAGAGCCGGACTCCTTCCTACTTCCCTCCTACAATGAGCAGTTCTTC.